One T cell receptor (beta chain) is described in this entry. The antigen is unknown. This sample stems from a study of T cell responses to AZD1222 COVID-19 vaccine. The table came from immunoSEQ multiplex PCR; TCRdb's copy has only in-frame clones and leaves some out. The sample holds 90,000 to 120,000 clones, around nine tenths seen once. Germline CDR1 reads LGHNA; CDR2 reads YSLEER. With 0 bases removed from V and 4 bases from J, the gap between germline ends came to 13 bases. This CDR3 region has 16 residues. Whole-study findings and limits: There were repertoire samples only from the period after the peak T cell response. Nearly half of spike-specific TCRs reportedly target variant regions that are unmutated in the B.1.351 and B.1.1.7 variants. Donors in the cohort were predominantly white British and more often female, and clonal diversity was possibly underestimated.

The clonotype comes from an adult who received the AZD1222 COVID-19 vaccine. The chain uses TRBV4-3 and TRBJ2-1; possible D gene TRBD2, 5 bases. This specimen consisted of peripheral blood, obtained 28 days after the second AZD1222 dose. Here the CDR3 reads CASSQEHLAPYNEQFF. The CDR3 coding sequence is TGCGCCAGCAGCCAAGAGCATCTAGCCCCATACAATGAGCAGTTCTTC.